What follows is one TCR beta chain and its context. Its antigen remains unknown. V trimming: 11 bases; J trimming: 3 bases; junction bases outside the gene matches: 20. The CDR3 is 17 amino acids. CDR1 and CDR2 from the germline V gene are ENHRY and SYGVKD. TCRdb independently ran MiXCR on the 5' RACE reads; one entry per CDR3 protein. The profile shows hundreds of thousands of distinct CDR3 sequences, 10% to 15% of them singletons. The data belong to a study of T cells after yellow fever vaccination. Notes on the study in general: Highly abundant clonotypes carried over from the bulk population could end up in FACS-sorted repertoires as contaminants. Boosting was followed by the reappearance of most primary-vaccination clones (about 96% CD4, 88% CD8).

The receptor comes from a young man who received the YFV17D yellow fever vaccine. The sample was PBMCs, taken on the day of the yellow fever booster vaccination. This chain links TRBV10-3 with TRBJ2-7; 9 nucleotides align to TRBD1. The CDR3 DNA is TGTGCCGCCACCCCCGGGACAGGGATTCGGGGAGACTACGAGCAGTACTTC. It specifies CAATPGTGIRGDYEQYF.